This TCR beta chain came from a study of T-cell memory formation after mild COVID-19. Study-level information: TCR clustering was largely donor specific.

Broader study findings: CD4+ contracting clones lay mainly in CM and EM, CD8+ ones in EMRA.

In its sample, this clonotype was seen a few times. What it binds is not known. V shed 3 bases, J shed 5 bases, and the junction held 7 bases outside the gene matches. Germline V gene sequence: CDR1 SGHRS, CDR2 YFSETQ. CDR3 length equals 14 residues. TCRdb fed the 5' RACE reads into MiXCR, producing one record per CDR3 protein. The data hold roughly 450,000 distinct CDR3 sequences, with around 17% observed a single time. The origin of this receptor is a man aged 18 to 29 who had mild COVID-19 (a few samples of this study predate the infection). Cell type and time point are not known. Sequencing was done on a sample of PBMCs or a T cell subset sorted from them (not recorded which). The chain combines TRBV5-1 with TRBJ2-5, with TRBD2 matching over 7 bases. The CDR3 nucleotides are TGCGCCAGCAGCTCGAGGGCCGGGGGGGAGACCCAGTACTTC. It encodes CASSSRAGGETQYF.